These 29 T cell receptor beta chains came from one sample sequenced in a study of graft-versus-host responses after intestinal transplantation. TCRdb keeps only in-frame clones here, not all; method: immunoSEQ multiplex PCR. The sample lists 99,000 or so clones, roughly 88% seen once, with around 1.4% in the top ten. Sequenced here: PBMCs, sampled 255 days after intestinal transplant. The receptors were sampled from a human patient who received an intestinal transplant, so some T cells may come from the graft donor.

The chain links TRBV4-2 to TRBJ1-4; D is unclear. The CDR3 has 12 residues. The V gene lost 1 base and the J gene lost 8 bases, with 5 bases spanning the gap. CDR1 is LGHNA and CDR2 is YNFKEQ in the germline V gene. CDR3 region: CASSQGPEKLFF. CDR3 DNA: TGTGCCAGCAGCCAAGGACCCGAAAAACTGTTTTTT.

This clone was found a few times. This chain joins TRBV6-1 and TRBJ1-6; TRBD1 is a possible D gene (6 bases). Trimming shortened V by 8 bases and J by 5 bases, and 10 bases separated the two germline ends. CDR1 MNHNS and CDR2 SASEGT come from the germline V gene. The CDR3 spans 13 residues. CDR3 sequence: CASLWTDNSPLHF. CDR3 in DNA: TGTGCCAGCCTCTGGACAGATAATTCACCCCTCCACTTT.

The rearrangement uses TRBV7-3 and TRBJ2-1, with 7 nucleotides matching TRBD2. CDR1 and CDR2 (germline): SGHTA, FQGTGA. Unmatched junction bases numbered 14, after V lost 4 bases and J lost 5 bases. CDR3 length equals 17 residues. This chain's CDR3 is CASSSPRGRGEDNEQFF. CDR3 DNA: TGTGCCAGCAGCTCACCCCGAGGACGGGGGGAAGACAATGAGCAGTTCTTC.

This chain joins TRBV4-2 and TRBJ2-7; D not resolved. Germline-derived CDR1 and CDR2 are LGHNA and YNFKEQ. V shed 0 bases and J shed 3 bases, with 12 bases lying between them. The CDR3 consists of 15 residues. CDR3 nucleotide sequence: TGTGCCAGCAGCCAAGATTGGAGCGTTAGCTACGAGCAGTACTTC. Its translation is CASSQDWSVSYEQYF.

The chain couples TRBV27 to TRBJ2-7, with 7 bases matching TRBD1. The CDR3 totals 15 residues. Trimming took 4 bases from V and 5 from J; bases not matched to a gene: 11. The germline V gene encodes CDR1 MNHEY and CDR2 SMNVEV (reference sequence). In DNA, the CDR3 is TGTGCCAGCAGTTCGACAGGGTCCCCTGGGGACGAGCAGTACTTC. Encoded protein: CASSSTGSPGDEQYF.

The chain links TRBV5-4 to TRBJ2-7; D tentatively fits TRBD1 or TRBD2 (6 bases each). Germline CDR1 and CDR2: SGHNT and YYREEE (reference sequence). V lost 0 bases and J 8 bases, leaving 9 bases between the germline ends. The length of the CDR3 is 12 residues. In DNA form, the CDR3 reads TGTGCCAGCAGCTTGGAGGGGGGAAAGCAGTACTTC. Its protein product is CASSLEGGKQYF.

This clone is a singleton in its sample. The chain links TRBV5-1 to TRBJ1-2; 9 bases agree with TRBD1. From germline, CDR1 is SGHRS and CDR2 YFSETQ. The CDR3 contains 17 residues. V dropped 2 bases and J dropped 3; count of bases not matched to a gene: 11. This CDR3 is CASSLLPTGGSHYGYTF. In nucleotides, the CDR3 is TGCGCCAGCAGCTTACTACCGACAGGGGGAAGTCACTATGGCTACACCTTC.

The V call is TRBV27, the J call TRBJ2-5; 9 bases are a match to TRBD2. The CDR3 has 18 amino acids. With 5 bases clipped from V and 2 bases from J, the junction kept 15 bases outside the gene matches. From germline, CDR1 is MNHEY and CDR2 SMNVEV (reference sequence). The CDR3 reads CASSLSGRKPLIQETQYF. CDR3 nucleotide sequence: TGTGCCAGCAGTCTTAGCGGGAGAAAGCCCCTAATACAAGAGACCCAGTACTTC.

The V and J genes are TRBV5-1 and TRBJ2-1; 12 nucleotides line up with TRBD2. CDR3 size: 21 residues. Looked up from germline, CDR1 is SGHRS and CDR2 is YFSETQ. The V and J ends lost 0 bases and 3 bases, in that order; junction bases with no gene match: 16. CDR3 nucleotides: TGCGCCAGCAGCTTGGTCTTGGGGGCTAGCGGGAGGGCCAGCAGCTACAATGAGCAGTTCTTC. Residues: CASSLVLGASGRASSYNEQFF.

The chain joins TRBV27 to TRBJ1-4; 8 nucleotides agree with TRBD1. Germline V CDR1 and CDR2: MNHEY, SMNVEV (reference sequence). With 4 bases clipped from V and 3 bases from J, the junction kept 10 bases outside the gene matches. There are 17 residues in the CDR3. As DNA, the CDR3 is TGTGCCAGCAGTTATTCAGGGGGCGATGCCCCTAATGAAAAACTGTTTTTT. Residues: CASSYSGGDAPNEKLFF.

V gene TRBV27 combines with J gene TRBJ1-1; the match to TRBD1 covers 10 bases. This CDR3 comprises 13 residues. The V gene's germline CDR1 is MNHEY and CDR2 SMNVEV (reference sequence). V shed 7 bases and J 6 bases; nucleotides not matched to a gene: 5. CDR3 in DNA: TGTGCCAGCACTGGACAGGGGGTGGCTGAAGCTTTCTTT. Protein: CASTGQGVAEAFF.

The rearrangement links TRBV6-1 to TRBJ1-6, with 9 bases identical to TRBD1. Trimming removed 4 bases from V and 6 bases from J; junction bases left unmatched: 7. The germline CDR1 and CDR2 sequences are MNHNS and SASEGT. CDR3 length: 16 amino acids. The CDR3 spells CASSVQGALINSPLHF. The DNA of the CDR3 is TGTGCCAGCAGTGTACAGGGGGCGCTGATTAATTCACCCCTCCACTTT.

The gene calls are TRBV28 and TRBJ1-4; D unclear. This CDR3 spans 15 amino acids. The germline gives CDR1 MDHEN, CDR2 SYDVKM. Trimming pared 10 bases from V and 8 bases from J, leaving 23 bases between. This CDR3 is CATLSKGGLGEKLFF. In DNA, the CDR3 is TGTGCCACCCTAAGTAAGGGTGGATTGGGAGAAAAACTGTTTTTT.

J is TRBJ2-3 and V is TRBV4-1; maybe TRBD1 (5 bases). Germline CDR1 and CDR2: MGHRA and YSYEKL. V shed 1 base and J shed 0 bases, with 11 bases lying between them. The CDR3 is 16 residues long. The CDR3 protein is CASSQAETESTDTQYF. The CDR3 nucleotides are TGCGCCAGCAGCCAAGCCGAGACAGAGAGCACAGATACGCAGTATTTT.

The V gene is TRBV28, the J gene TRBJ1-4; 7 nucleotides align to TRBD1. This CDR3 contains 12 residues. The V segment lost 8 bases and the J segment 6 bases; nucleotides outside the gene matches: 3. In germline, CDR1 is MDHEN, CDR2 SYDVKM. CDR3 bases: TGTGCCAGCCACCAGGGGGATGAAAAACTGTTTTTT. Translating it yields CASHQGDEKLFF.

The gene calls are TRBV15 and TRBJ2-1; the D gene could be TRBD1 or TRBD2 (6 bases each). Trimming cost V 7 bases and J 8 bases, with 24 bases left between them. From germline, CDR1 is LNHNV and CDR2 YYDKDF (reference sequence). The CDR3 consists of 16 residues. CDR3 in DNA: TGTGCCACCAAAAGGGTCCACGGGGGCGCCTTGGATGAGCAGTTCTTC. Encoded protein: CATKRVHGGALDEQFF.

J is TRBJ1-5 and V is TRBV2; tentative D call: TRBD1 (5 bases). V gave up 4 bases and J gave up 4 bases, with 11 bases separating them. This CDR3 spans 14 amino acids. Per the germline V gene, CDR1 is SNHLY and CDR2 is FYNNEI. CDR3 nucleotide sequence: TGTGCCAGCAGTGGGGACCCAGGGAATCAGCCCCAGCATTTT. This codes for CASSGDPGNQPQHF.

The chain links TRBV15 to TRBJ2-5; D unresolved. Trimming took 1 base from V and 1 from J, leaving 1 base between them. Per the germline V gene, CDR1 is LNHNV and CDR2 is YYDKDF (reference sequence). The CDR3 is made up of 12 amino acids. This chain's CDR3 is CATSRGQETQYF. The CDR3 bases are TGTGCCACCAGCAGAGGCCAAGAGACCCAGTACTTC.

The V and J genes are TRBV7-9 and TRBJ2-1, with TRBD2 matching over 11 bases. Germline CDR1 and CDR2: SEHNR and FQNEAQ (reference sequence). The V segment lost 6 bases and the J segment 10 bases; nucleotides outside the gene matches: 14. The CDR3 covers 16 residues. The CDR3 is CASSPPTSGIPLEQFF. The CDR3 coding sequence is TGTGCCAGCAGTCCCCCGACTAGCGGGATCCCGTTGGAGCAGTTCTTC.

This sequence joins TRBV28 and TRBJ1-5; possible D gene TRBD1, 5 bases. The CDR3 totals 14 residues. Germline CDR1 reads MDHEN; CDR2 reads SYDVKM. The V end was cut by 0 bases, the J end by 2 bases, with 5 bases between. The CDR3, as DNA: TGTGCCAGCAGTTTATGGACAGGCAATCAGCCCCAGCATTTT. It is translated as CASSLWTGNQPQHF. Together with reference TRBV28 and TRBJ1-5, the CDR3 gives the full variable domain: DVKVTQSSRYLVKRTGEKVFLECVQDMDHENMFWYRQDPGLGLRLIYFSYDVKMKEKGDIPEGYSVSREKKERFSLILESASTNQTSMYLCASSLWTGNQPQHFGDGTRLSIL.

The chain employs TRBV7-8 and TRBJ1-1; D ambiguous. CDR1 is SGHVS and CDR2 is FQNEAQ in the germline V gene. The V and J ends lost 5 bases and 0 bases respectively, with 13 bases between them. The CDR3 runs to 15 residues. CDR3 in DNA: TGTGCCAGCAGCCCCTGGGGAGGGATGAACACTGAAGCTTTCTTT. Amino acids: CASSPWGGMNTEAFF.

The sample holds a few counts of this clone. This chain links TRBV5-5 with TRBJ1-3; a weak D match, TRBD1 (5 bases). The germline V and J ends were trimmed by 3 bases and 3 bases, with 10 bases remaining between them. The CDR3 has 14 residues. In germline, CDR1 is SGHKS, CDR2 YYEKEE (reference sequence). The CDR3 protein is CASSSGTDGNTIYF. CDR3 nucleotides: TGTGCCAGCAGCTCCGGGACGGATGGAAACACCATATATTTT.

The genes are TRBV6-4 and TRBJ2-3; TRBD2 matches at 10 bases. The CDR3 covers 15 residues. In germline, CDR1 is MRHNA, CDR2 SNTAGT. V lost 5 bases and J lost 2; bases outside the gene matches: 4. For the CDR3, the DNA is TGTGCCAGCAGTCCCCTAGCGGGAGCCACAGATACGCAGTATTTT. Residues: CASSPLAGATDTQYF.

This rearrangement joins TRBV29-1 to TRBJ1-2, with 7 bases matching TRBD1. This CDR3 contains 14 residues. Germline V gives CDR1 SQVTM, CDR2 ANQGSEA. Trimming removed 7 bases from V and 1 base from J; junction bases left unmatched: 9. Written as DNA, the CDR3 is TGCAGCGCTGACGTGACAGGGAGTAACTATGGCTACACCTTC. Encoded protein: CSADVTGSNYGYTF.

V gene TRBV29-1 combines with J gene TRBJ2-7; 8 bases match TRBD1. CDR1 and CDR2 (germline): SQVTM, ANQGSEA. After removal of 6 bases from V and 0 bases from J, the junction contained 4 bases not matched to a gene. This CDR3 has 13 amino acids. CDR3 protein: CSVRQGHSYEQYF. As DNA, the CDR3 is TGCAGCGTGCGACAGGGGCACTCCTACGAGCAGTACTTC.

The CDR3 bases are TGCGCCAGCAGCTTGGCCGATACGCAGTATTTT. This sequence encodes CASSLADTQYF. The J gene is TRBJ2-3, the V gene TRBV5-1; D is unresolved. The CDR3 runs 11 residues. In germline, CDR1 is SGHRS, CDR2 YFSETQ. V was shortened by 0 bases and J by 6 bases, with 2 bases between the two germline ends.

This CDR3 reads CASSSAEEGPYQYF. CDR3 in DNA: TGTGCCAGCAGTTCAGCGGAGGAAGGTCCCTATCAGTACTTC. This chain connects TRBV28 to TRBJ2-7, with D tentatively TRBD2 (5 bases). Between the trimmed V and J ends, which lost 4 bases and 10 bases, there was a span of 20 bases. CDR1 and CDR2 (germline): MDHEN, SYDVKM. The CDR3 is made up of 14 amino acids.

The rearrangement joins TRBV4-1 to TRBJ2-1; 11 bases align to TRBD2. Per germline, CDR1 MGHRA and CDR2 YSYEKL. This CDR3 comprises 17 residues. V trimming: 0 bases; J trimming: 2 bases; junction bases outside the gene matches: 3. The CDR3 DNA reads as TGCGCCAGCAGCCAAGAGGGGACTAGCGGTCCCTACAATGAGCAGTTCTTC. Protein: CASSQEGTSGPYNEQFF.

This clone showed up just once. The chain uses TRBV11-2 and TRBJ1-1, with D hard to call. CDR1 is SGHAT, CDR2 FQNNGV, per germline. V was clipped by 8 bases and J by 0 bases, with 10 bases between them. The CDR3 runs 13 residues. The CDR3 protein is CASGRVMNTEAFF. CDR3 nucleotide sequence: TGTGCCAGCGGACGGGTCATGAACACTGAAGCTTTCTTT.